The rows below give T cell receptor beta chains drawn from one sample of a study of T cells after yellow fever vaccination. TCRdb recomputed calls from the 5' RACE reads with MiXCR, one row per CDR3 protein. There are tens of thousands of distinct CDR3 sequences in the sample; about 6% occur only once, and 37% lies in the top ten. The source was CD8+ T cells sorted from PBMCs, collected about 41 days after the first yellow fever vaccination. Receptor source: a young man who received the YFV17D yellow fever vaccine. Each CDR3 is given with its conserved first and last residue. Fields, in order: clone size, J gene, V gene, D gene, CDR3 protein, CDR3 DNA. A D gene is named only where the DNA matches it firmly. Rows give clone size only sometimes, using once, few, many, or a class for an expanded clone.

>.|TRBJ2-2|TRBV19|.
CASKGLANTGELFF
TGTGCCAGCAAGGGCCTCGCGAACACCGGGGAGCTGTTTTTT
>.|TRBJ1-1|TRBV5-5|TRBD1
CASRPGQGGTEAFF
TGTGCCAGCAGACCGGGACAGGGGGGCACTGAAGCTTTCTTT
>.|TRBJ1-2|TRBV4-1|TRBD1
CASTGGTGALGYTF
TGCGCCAGCACCGGGGGGACAGGTGCTTTAGGCTACACCTTC
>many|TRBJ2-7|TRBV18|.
CASSETGSSYEQYF
TGTGCCAGCTCCGAGACAGGAAGCTCCTACGAGCAGTACTTC
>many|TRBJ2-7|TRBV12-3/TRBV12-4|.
CASSLGQPYEQYF
TGTGCCAGCAGTTTAGGACAGCCCTACGAGCAGTACTTC
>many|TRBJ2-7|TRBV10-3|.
CAIRTAAYEQYF
TGTGCCATCAGGACGGCAGCCTACGAGCAGTACTTC
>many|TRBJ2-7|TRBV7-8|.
CASSLSTYEQYF
TGTGCCAGCAGCTTATCGACCTACGAGCAGTACTTC
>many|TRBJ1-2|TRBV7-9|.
CASSLDAVSYGYTF
TGTGCCAGCAGCTTAGATGCAGTGTCCTATGGCTACACCTTC
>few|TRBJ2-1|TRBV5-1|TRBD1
CASSSGTGKNEQFF
TGCGCCAGCAGCAGTGGGACAGGGAAGAATGAGCAGTTCTTC
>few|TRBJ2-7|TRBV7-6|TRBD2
CASSPAGGPTYEQYF
TGTGCCAGCAGCCCGGCGGGGGGACCCACCTACGAGCAGTACTTC
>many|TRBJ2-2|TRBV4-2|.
CASSQVPRVIGELFF
TGTGCCAGCAGCCAAGTACCCAGGGTGATCGGGGAGCTGTTTTTT
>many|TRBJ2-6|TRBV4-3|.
CASSQGDGANVLTF
TGCGCCAGCAGCCAAGGGGATGGGGCCAACGTCCTGACTTTC
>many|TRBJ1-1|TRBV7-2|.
CASSSFRGSTEAFF
TGTGCCAGCAGCTCCTTCCGGGGCAGCACTGAAGCTTTCTTT
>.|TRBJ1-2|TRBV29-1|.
CSVEEGHWYGYTF
TGCAGCGTTGAAGAGGGACATTGGTATGGCTACACCTTC
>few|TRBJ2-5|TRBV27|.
CASSPVRGAGETQYF
TGTGCCAGCAGCCCCGTACGGGGGGCTGGAGAGACCCAGTACTTC
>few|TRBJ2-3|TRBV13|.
CASSLRTRDLVGSTADTQYF
TGTGCCAGCAGCTTAAGAACCCGAGACCTGGTGGGGTCGACTGCAGATACGCAGTATTTT
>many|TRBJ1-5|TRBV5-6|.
CASSLGNQPQHF
TGTGCCAGCAGCTTGGGAAATCAGCCCCAGCATTTT
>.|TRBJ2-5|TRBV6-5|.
CASSYSTERSQETQYF
TGTGCCAGCAGTTACTCGACTGAGCGGTCACAAGAGACCCAGTACTTC
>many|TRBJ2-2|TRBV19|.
CASSRGLFPANTGELFF
TGTGCCAGTAGTAGAGGACTGTTCCCGGCGAACACCGGGGAGCTGTTTTTT
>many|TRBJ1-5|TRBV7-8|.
CASSLGGGSQPQHF
TGTGCCAGCAGCTTAGGGGGGGGGAGTCAGCCCCAGCATTTT
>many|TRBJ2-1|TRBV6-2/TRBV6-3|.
CASGPLGARSIYNEQFF
TGTGCCAGCGGCCCATTAGGGGCAAGGTCTATATACAATGAGCAGTTCTTC
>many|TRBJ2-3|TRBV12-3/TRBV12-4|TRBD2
CASQPGGPMQYF
TGTGCCAGCCAGCCGGGGGGGCCGATGCAGTATTTT
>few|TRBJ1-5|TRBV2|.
CASSEPQGYRQPQHF
TGTGCCAGCAGCGAACCGCAGGGGTATCGTCAGCCCCAGCATTTT
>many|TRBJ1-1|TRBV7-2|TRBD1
CASSLQGDTEAFF
TGTGCCAGCAGCTTACAGGGGGACACTGAAGCTTTCTTT
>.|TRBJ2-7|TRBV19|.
CASSTAYEQYF
TGTGCCAGTAGTACAGCCTACGAGCAGTACTTC
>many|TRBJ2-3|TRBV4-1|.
CASSQEPYSADTQYF
TGCGCCAGCAGCCAAGAGCCTTACTCCGCAGATACGCAGTATTTT
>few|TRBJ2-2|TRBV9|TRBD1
CASSADRVITGELFF
TGTGCCAGCAGCGCCGACAGGGTGATCACCGGGGAGCTGTTTTTT
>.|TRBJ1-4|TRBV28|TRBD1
CASGSGTGTNEKLFF
TGTGCCAGCGGCTCCGGGACAGGCACTAATGAAAAACTGTTTTTT
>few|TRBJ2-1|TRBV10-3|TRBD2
CAISERFGGKSSYNEQFF
TGTGCCATCAGTGAAAGATTCGGGGGGAAGAGCTCCTACAATGAGCAGTTCTTC
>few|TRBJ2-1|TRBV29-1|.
CSVYRPSQAYNEQFF
TGCAGCGTCTATCGACCCTCCCAGGCCTACAATGAGCAGTTCTTC
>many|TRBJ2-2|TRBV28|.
CASRLGRFQNTGELFF
TGTGCCAGCAGGCTGGGAAGGTTCCAGAACACCGGGGAGCTGTTTTTT
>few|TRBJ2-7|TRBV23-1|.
CASIPGGDSSISYEQYF
TGCGCCAGCATTCCGGGCGGGGACAGTTCCATCTCCTACGAGCAGTACTTC
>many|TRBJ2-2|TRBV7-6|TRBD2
CASSLGAASGGYTGELFF
TGTGCCAGCAGCTTAGGAGCGGCTAGCGGGGGTTACACCGGGGAGCTGTTTTTT
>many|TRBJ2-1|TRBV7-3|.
CASSSSSGARYNEQFF
TGTGCCAGCAGCTCCAGCTCGGGGGCGCGCTACAATGAGCAGTTCTTC
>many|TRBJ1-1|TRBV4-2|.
CASSQVEGENTEAFF
TGTGCCAGCAGCCAAGTCGAGGGGGAGAACACTGAAGCTTTCTTT
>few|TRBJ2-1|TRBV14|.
CASSQGAGRQGNEQFF
TGTGCCAGCAGCCAAGGGGCAGGGCGGCAGGGAAATGAGCAGTTCTTC
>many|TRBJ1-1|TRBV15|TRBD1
CATRPRTGPGNTEAFF
TGTGCCACCAGACCCAGGACAGGGCCAGGGAACACTGAAGCTTTCTTT
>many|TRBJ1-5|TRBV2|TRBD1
CASSWTGTNQPQHF
TGTGCCAGCAGCTGGACAGGAACCAATCAGCCCCAGCATTTT
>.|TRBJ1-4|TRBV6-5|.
CASSSNPGQGGEKLFF
TGTGCCAGCAGTTCCAACCCGGGACAAGGGGGAGAAAAACTGTTTTTT
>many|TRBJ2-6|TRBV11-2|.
CASSFAGSGANVLTF
TGTGCCAGCAGCTTTGCGGGTTCTGGGGCCAACGTCCTGACTTTC
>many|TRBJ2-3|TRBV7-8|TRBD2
CASRPTSGPDTQYF
TGTGCCAGCAGACCAACTAGCGGGCCAGATACGCAGTATTTT
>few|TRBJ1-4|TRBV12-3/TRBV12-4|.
CASSVRGYNEKLFF
TGTGCCAGCAGTGTCAGGGGCTATAATGAAAAACTGTTTTTT
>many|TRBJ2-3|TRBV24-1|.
CATWRGPPDTQYF
TGTGCCACCTGGAGGGGTCCCCCAGATACGCAGTATTTT
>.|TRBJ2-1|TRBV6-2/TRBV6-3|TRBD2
CASRPNSGGAANEQFF
TGTGCCAGCAGACCGAATAGCGGGGGGGCCGCCAATGAGCAGTTCTTC
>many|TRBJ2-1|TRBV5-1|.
CASSPIRQATNEQFF
TGCGCCAGCAGCCCCATCCGACAGGCAACCAATGAGCAGTTCTTC
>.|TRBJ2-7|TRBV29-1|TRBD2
CSVDPGRDEQYF
TGCAGCGTTGACCCCGGGAGGGACGAGCAGTACTTC
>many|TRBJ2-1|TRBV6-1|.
CASSPSGVPSAYNEQFF
TGTGCCAGCTCCCCATCGGGGGTCCCCTCGGCCTACAATGAGCAGTTCTTC
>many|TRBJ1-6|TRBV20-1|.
CSARVGRSSSSPLHF
TGCAGTGCTAGAGTAGGGCGATCAAGCTCTTCACCCCTCCACTTT
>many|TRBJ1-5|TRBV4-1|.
CASSLFPGASNQPQHF
TGCGCCAGCAGCCTCTTTCCTGGGGCGAGCAATCAGCCCCAGCATTTT
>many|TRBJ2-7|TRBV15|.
CATSRDRADSSYEQYF
TGTGCCACCAGCAGAGACAGGGCCGATAGCTCCTACGAGCAGTACTTC